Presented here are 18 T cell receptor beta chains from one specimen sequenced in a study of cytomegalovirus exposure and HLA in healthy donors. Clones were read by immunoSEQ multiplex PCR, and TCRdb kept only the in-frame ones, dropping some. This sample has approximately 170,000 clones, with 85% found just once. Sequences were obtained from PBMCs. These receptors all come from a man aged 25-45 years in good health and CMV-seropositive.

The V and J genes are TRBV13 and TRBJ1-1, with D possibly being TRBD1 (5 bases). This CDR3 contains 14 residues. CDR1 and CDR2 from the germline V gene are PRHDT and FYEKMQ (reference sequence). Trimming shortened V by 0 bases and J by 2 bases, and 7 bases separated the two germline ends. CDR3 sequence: CASSLGRGNTEAFF. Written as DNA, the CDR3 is TGTGCCAGCAGCTTAGGAAGGGGAAACACTGAAGCTTTCTTT.

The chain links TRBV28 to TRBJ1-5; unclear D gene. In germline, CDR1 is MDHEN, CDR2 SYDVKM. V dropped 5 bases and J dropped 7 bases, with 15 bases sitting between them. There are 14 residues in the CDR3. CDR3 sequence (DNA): TGTGCCAGCAGTGCCGGGTTCGATCGGCAGCCCCAGCATTTT. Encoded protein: CASSAGFDRQPQHF. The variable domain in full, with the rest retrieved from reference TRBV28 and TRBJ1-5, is DVKVTQSSRYLVKRTGEKVFLECVQDMDHENMFWYRQDPGLGLRLIYFSYDVKMKEKGDIPEGYSVSREKKERFSLILESASTNQTSMYLCASSAGFDRQPQHFGDGTRLSIL.

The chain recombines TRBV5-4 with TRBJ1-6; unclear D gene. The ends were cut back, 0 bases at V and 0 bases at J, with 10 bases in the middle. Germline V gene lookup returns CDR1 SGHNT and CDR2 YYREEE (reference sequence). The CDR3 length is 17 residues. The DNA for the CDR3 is TGTGCCAGCAGCTTGGTTCGGGGTGGCTCCTATAATTCACCCCTCCACTTT. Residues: CASSLVRGGSYNSPLHF.

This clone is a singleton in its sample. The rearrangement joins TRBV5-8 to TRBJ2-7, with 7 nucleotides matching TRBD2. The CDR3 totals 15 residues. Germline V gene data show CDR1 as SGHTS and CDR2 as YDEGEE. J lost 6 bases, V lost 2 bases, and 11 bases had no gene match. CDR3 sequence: CASSLVTSRGVEQYF. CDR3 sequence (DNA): TGTGCCAGCAGCTTAGTGACTAGCCGGGGAGTCGAGCAGTACTTC.

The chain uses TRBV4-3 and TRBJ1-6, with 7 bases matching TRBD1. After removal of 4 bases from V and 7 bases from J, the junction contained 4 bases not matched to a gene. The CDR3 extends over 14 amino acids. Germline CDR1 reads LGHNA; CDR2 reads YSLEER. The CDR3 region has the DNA TGCGCCAGCAGCCTTTGGGACAGCAATTCACCCCTCCACTTT. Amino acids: CASSLWDSNSPLHF.

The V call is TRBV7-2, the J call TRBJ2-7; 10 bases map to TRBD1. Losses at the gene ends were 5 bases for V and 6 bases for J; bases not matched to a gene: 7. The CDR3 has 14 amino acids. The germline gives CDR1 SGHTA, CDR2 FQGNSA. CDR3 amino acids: CASSTSGTGVEQYF. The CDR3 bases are TGTGCCAGCAGCACTTCCGGGACAGGGGTCGAGCAGTACTTC.

The CDR3 sequence is CATSPGQGARQYF. The CDR3 DNA reads TGTGCCACCAGCCCCGGACAGGGAGCTCGGCAGTACTTC. The chain links TRBV15 to TRBJ2-7; 8 nucleotides match TRBD1. The CDR3 contains 13 residues. J gave up 9 bases and V 5 bases, and 9 bases lay outside the gene matches. CDR1 LNHNV and CDR2 YYDKDF come from the germline V gene (reference sequence).

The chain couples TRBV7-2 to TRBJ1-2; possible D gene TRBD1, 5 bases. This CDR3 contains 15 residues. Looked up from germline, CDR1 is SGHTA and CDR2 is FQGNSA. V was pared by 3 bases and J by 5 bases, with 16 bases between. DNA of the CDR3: TGTGCCAGCAGCTTGGGGGGGGTGCGCCAATATGGCTACACCTTC. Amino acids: CASSLGGVRQYGYTF. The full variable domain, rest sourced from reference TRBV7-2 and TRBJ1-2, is GAGVSQSPSNKVTEKGKDVELRCDPISGHTALYWYRQSLGQGLEFLIYFQGNSAPDKSGLPSDRFSAERTGGSVSTLTIQRTQQEDSAVYLCASSLGGVRQYGYTFGSGTRLTVV.

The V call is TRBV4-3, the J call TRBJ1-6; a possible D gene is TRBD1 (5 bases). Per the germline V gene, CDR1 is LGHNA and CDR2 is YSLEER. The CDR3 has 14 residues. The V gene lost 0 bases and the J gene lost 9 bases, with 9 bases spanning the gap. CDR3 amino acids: CASSQDWGVSPLHF. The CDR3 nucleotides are TGCGCCAGCAGCCAAGATTGGGGGGTTTCACCCCTCCACTTT.

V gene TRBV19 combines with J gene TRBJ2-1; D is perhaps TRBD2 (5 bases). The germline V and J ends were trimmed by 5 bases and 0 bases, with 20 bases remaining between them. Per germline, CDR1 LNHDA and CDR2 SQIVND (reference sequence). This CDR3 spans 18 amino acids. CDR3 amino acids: CASSRGYLSTSSYNEQFF. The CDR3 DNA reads TGTGCCAGTAGTCGCGGGTACCTAAGCACTAGCTCCTACAATGAGCAGTTCTTC.

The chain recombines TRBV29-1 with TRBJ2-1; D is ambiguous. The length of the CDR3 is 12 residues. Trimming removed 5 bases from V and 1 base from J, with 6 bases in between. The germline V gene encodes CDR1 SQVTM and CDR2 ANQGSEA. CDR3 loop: CSVTSSYNEQFF. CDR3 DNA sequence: TGCAGCGTTACATCTTCCTACAATGAGCAGTTCTTC.

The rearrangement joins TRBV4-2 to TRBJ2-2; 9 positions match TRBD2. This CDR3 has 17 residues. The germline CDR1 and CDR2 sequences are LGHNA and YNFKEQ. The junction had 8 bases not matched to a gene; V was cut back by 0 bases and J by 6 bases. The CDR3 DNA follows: TGTGCCAGCAGCCAAGATCCGGCGGGGGGGCATTCCGGGGAGCTGTTTTTT. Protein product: CASSQDPAGGHSGELFF.

CDR3 sequence (DNA): TGTGCCAGCAGCGTAGGACAGGGGGCGGTCTACGAGCAGTACTTC. As protein: CASSVGQGAVYEQYF. This chain links TRBV9 with TRBJ2-7; 10 nucleotides match TRBD1. The CDR3 consists of 15 residues. Per the germline V gene, CDR1 is SGDLS and CDR2 is YYNGEE. Unmatched junction bases numbered 3, after V lost 0 bases and J lost 3 bases.

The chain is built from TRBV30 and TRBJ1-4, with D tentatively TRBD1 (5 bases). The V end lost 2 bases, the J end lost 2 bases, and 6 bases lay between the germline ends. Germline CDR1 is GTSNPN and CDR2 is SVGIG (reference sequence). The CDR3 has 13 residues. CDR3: CAWSPGTNEKLFF. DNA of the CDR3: TGTGCCTGGAGTCCAGGGACTAATGAAAAACTGTTTTTT.

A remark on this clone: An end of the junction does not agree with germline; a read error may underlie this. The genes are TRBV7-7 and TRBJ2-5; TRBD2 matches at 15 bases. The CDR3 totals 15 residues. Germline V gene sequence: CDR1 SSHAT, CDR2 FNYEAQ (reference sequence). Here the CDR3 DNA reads TGTGCTAGCAGCTTGGGACTAGCGGGGGGAGAGACCCAGTACTTC. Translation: CASSLGLAGGETQYF.

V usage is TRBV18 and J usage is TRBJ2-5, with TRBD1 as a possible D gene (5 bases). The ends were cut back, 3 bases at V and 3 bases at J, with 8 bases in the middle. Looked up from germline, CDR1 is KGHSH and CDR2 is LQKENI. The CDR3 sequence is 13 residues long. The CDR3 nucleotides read TGTGCCAGCTCACCTAGACAGAAAGAGACCCAGTACTTC. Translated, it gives CASSPRQKETQYF.

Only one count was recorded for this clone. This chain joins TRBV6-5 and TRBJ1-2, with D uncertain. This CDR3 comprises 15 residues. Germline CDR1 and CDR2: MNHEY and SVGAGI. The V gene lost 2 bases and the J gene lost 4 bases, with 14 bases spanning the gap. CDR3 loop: CASSYGPLTTYGYTF. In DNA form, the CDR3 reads TGTGCCAGCAGTTACGGACCCCTGACTACCTATGGCTACACCTTC.

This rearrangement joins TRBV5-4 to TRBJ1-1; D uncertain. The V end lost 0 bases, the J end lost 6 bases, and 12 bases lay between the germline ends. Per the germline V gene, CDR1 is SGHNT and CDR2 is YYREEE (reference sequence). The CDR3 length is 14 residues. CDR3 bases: TGTGCCAGCAGCTTGGGGGGTGACGGGGCTGAAGCTTTCTTT. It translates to CASSLGGDGAEAFF.